This T cell receptor beta chain was retrieved from a study of beta chain features in type 1 diabetes. On this clone: Its specificity is not known.

The whole isolated RNA underwent reverse transcription, so sequencing captured expressed TCRB transcripts. Only in-frame clones appear in the TCRdb table, and some are missing; sequencing was by immunoSEQ multiplex PCR. This sample has 860,000 or so clones, with roughly a sixth found just once. Germline loops: CDR1 SEHNR, CDR2 FQNEAQ (reference sequence). The CDR3 has 14 amino acids. The V end lost 2 bases, the J end lost 5 bases, and 12 bases lay between the germline ends. General study results and limits: In comparison with healthy donors, patients had naive, central memory and Treg TCRB repertoires that appeared more similar.

Sequencing input: naive CD4+ T cells from blood. The receptor was derived from a woman aged 18-30 years in good health. The chain joins TRBV7-9 to TRBJ2-5, with a weak D call TRBD2 (5 bases). The CDR3 DNA follows: TGTGCCAGCAGCTTACGCTCCTCGGGGGAGACCCAGTACTTC. Its protein is CASSLRSSGETQYF.